This T cell receptor (beta chain) was identified in a study of OX40 agonist ivuxolimab in advanced cancers. Study background: Patients undergoing dose escalation presented with hepatocellular carcinoma, melanoma, renal cell or head and neck cancer.

Study-level points and caveats: Partial responders treated at 0.1-3.0 mg/kg exhibited clonal expansion among the lowest measured. At 0.1 to 3.0 mg/kg, CD4+ and CD8+ blood T cells expanded clonally by week 6. Several nonresponders also turned out to have low normalized T-cell clonal expansion.

Repertoires were generated with immunoSEQ multiplex PCR, while TCRdb's copy carries only in-frame clones and drops some. The profile shows roughly 100,000 clones, about 92% of them singletons. V shed 6 bases and J 5 bases; nucleotides not matched to a gene: 6. This CDR3 has 16 amino acids. The germline gives CDR1 MGHRA, CDR2 YSYEKL. A remark on this clone: Antigen unknown.

The rearrangement links TRBV4-1 to TRBJ2-2; 13 bases fit TRBD2. Sequenced material: CD4+ or CD8+ T cells sorted from blood, taken in a trial of the OX40 agonist ivuxolimab. This clonotype was sampled from an adult with an advanced solid tumor such as melanoma, head and neck, liver or kidney cancer. As DNA, the CDR3 is TGCGCCAGCAGTCACCGACTAGCGGGGGGAACCGGGGAGCTGTTTTTT. Translation gives CASSHRLAGGTGELFF.